A selection of T cell receptor beta chains follows, all from one sample in a study of shared clonotypes between healthy human individuals. TCRdb keeps only in-frame clones here, not all; method: immunoSEQ multiplex PCR. The data hold 450,000 to 650,000 clones, with around three quarters observed a single time. Sequenced input: PBMCs. These receptor sequences come from a middle-aged woman in good health. Some clones in this sample may be carry-over from other donors' samples. Both conserved end residues are part of each CDR3. D genes are given only for firm matches. The size entry is marked missing in some rows and otherwise reads once, few, many or a size class.

D gene: .; V gene: TRBV30; J gene: TRBJ1-1; clone size: .; CDR3 DNA: TGTGCCTGGCAAGGGGGGCGAGACACTGAAGCTTTCTTT; CDR3 protein: CAWQGGRDTEAFF
D gene: .; V gene: TRBV28; J gene: TRBJ2-1; clone size: few; CDR3 DNA: TGTGCCAGCAGTCCCCTAAACGGACAGGAGCAGTTCTTC; CDR3 protein: CASSPLNGQEQFF
D gene: .; V gene: TRBV7-2; J gene: TRBJ1-3; clone size: .; CDR3 DNA: TGTGCCAGCAGCCCGGGTCCCTTTGCGGGAAACACCATATATTTT; CDR3 protein: CASSPGPFAGNTIYF
D gene: .; V gene: TRBV5-4; J gene: TRBJ2-5; clone size: once; CDR3 DNA: TGTGCCAGCAGCTTACAGGGTCCCCAAGAGACCCAGTACTTC; CDR3 protein: CASSLQGPQETQYF
D gene: TRBD1; V gene: TRBV27; J gene: TRBJ1-2; clone size: once; CDR3 DNA: TGTGCCAGCAGTTGGGGACAGAACTATGGCTACACCTTC; CDR3 protein: CASSWGQNYGYTF
D gene: TRBD2; V gene: TRBV28; J gene: TRBJ2-3; clone size: .; CDR3 DNA: TGTGCCAGCAGTTCCCCGGGGGCTAGCGGGAGACCGGATACGCAGTATTTT; CDR3 protein: CASSSPGASGRPDTQYF
D gene: .; V gene: TRBV6-1; J gene: TRBJ1-2; clone size: .; CDR3 DNA: TGTGCCAGCATCCTAGACGGCCCTAACTATGGCTACACCTTC; CDR3 protein: CASILDGPNYGYTF
D gene: .; V gene: TRBV5-1; J gene: TRBJ2-1; clone size: .; CDR3 DNA: TGCGCCAGCAGCTTGGGTACCCCCCACGGTGCTAGAGTTTACAATGAGCAGTTCTTC; CDR3 protein: CASSLGTPHGARVYNEQFF
D gene: .; V gene: TRBV12-1; J gene: TRBJ1-6; clone size: .; CDR3 DNA: TGTGCCAGCAGCTTGTTCAGGGGGAATTCACCCCTCCACTTT; CDR3 protein: CASSLFRGNSPLHF
D gene: TRBD1; V gene: TRBV6-5; J gene: TRBJ2-7; clone size: .; CDR3 DNA: TGTGCCAGCAGTTATTACCTTCCGGGACAGGGCTACGAGCAGTACTTC; CDR3 protein: CASSYYLPGQGYEQYF
D gene: TRBD1; V gene: TRBV30; J gene: TRBJ1-6; clone size: once; CDR3 DNA: TGTGCCTGGAGTGTAAGACAGGGAGATTCACCCCTCCACTTT; CDR3 protein: CAWSVRQGDSPLHF
D gene: .; V gene: TRBV18; J gene: TRBJ1-1; clone size: once; CDR3 DNA: TGTGCCAGCTCACCGACGGGCTCGGGCACTGAAGCTTTCTTT; CDR3 protein: CASSPTGSGTEAFF
D gene: .; V gene: TRBV19; J gene: TRBJ2-7; clone size: many; CDR3 DNA: TGTGCCAGTTTGGTCCATACGCCCTCCACCCGACAGTACTTC; CDR3 protein: CASLVHTPSTRQYF
D gene: TRBD2; V gene: TRBV10-3; J gene: TRBJ2-5; clone size: once; CDR3 DNA: TGTGCCATCACCCGGGGGACCGGGGGGCAAGAGACCCAGTACTTC; CDR3 protein: CAITRGTGGQETQYF
D gene: TRBD1; V gene: TRBV28; J gene: TRBJ2-7; clone size: .; CDR3 DNA: TGTGCCAGCAGCACTTGGGACAGGGGTTCCGAGCAGTACTTC; CDR3 protein: CASSTWDRGSEQYF
D gene: TRBD1; V gene: TRBV7-6; J gene: TRBJ2-7; clone size: .; CDR3 DNA: TGTGCCAGTGGAATCGGGACAGGGGTCTACGAGCAGTACTTC; CDR3 protein: CASGIGTGVYEQYF
D gene: .; V gene: TRBV5-1; J gene: TRBJ2-1; clone size: .; CDR3 DNA: TGCGCCAGCAGCCTGGGAGGCGGAGCCTCAAGCTCCTACAATGAGCAGTTCTTC; CDR3 protein: CASSLGGGASSSYNEQFF
D gene: .; V gene: TRBV5-1; J gene: TRBJ2-2; clone size: few; CDR3 DNA: TGCGCCAGCAGCTTGAACGGTCAGGGGTACACCGGGGAGCTGTTTTTT; CDR3 protein: CASSLNGQGYTGELFF
D gene: TRBD1; V gene: TRBV6-5; J gene: TRBJ1-1; clone size: .; CDR3 DNA: TGTGCCAGCAGGGGGACAGGGAACACTGAAGCTTTCTTT; CDR3 protein: CASRGTGNTEAFF
D gene: .; V gene: TRBV4-1; J gene: TRBJ1-2; clone size: .; CDR3 DNA: TGCGCCAGCAGCCAAGATCAGGGGCTCTGGGGCTACACCTTC; CDR3 protein: CASSQDQGLWGYTF
D gene: TRBD2; V gene: TRBV19; J gene: TRBJ2-2; clone size: few; CDR3 DNA: TGTGCCAGTAGTACCCGCCCCGGACTAGCGATCACCGGGGAGCTGTTTTTT; CDR3 protein: CASSTRPGLAITGELFF